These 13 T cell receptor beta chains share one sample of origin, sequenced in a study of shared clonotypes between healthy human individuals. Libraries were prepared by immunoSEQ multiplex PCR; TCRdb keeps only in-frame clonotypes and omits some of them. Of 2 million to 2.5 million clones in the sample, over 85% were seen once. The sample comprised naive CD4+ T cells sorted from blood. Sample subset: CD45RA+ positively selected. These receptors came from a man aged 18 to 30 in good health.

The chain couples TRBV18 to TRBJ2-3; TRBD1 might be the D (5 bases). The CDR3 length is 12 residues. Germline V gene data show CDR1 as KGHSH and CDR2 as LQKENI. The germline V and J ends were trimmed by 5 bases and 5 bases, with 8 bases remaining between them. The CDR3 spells CASSAGIDTQYF. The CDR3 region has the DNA TGTGCCAGCTCAGCAGGGATAGATACGCAGTATTTT.

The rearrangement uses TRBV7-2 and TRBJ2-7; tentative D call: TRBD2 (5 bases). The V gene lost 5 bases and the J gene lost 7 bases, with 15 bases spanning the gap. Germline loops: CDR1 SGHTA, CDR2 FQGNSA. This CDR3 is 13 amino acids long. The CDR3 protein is CASSQDWRREQYF. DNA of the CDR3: TGTGCCAGCAGCCAGGACTGGAGGAGGGAGCAGTACTTC.

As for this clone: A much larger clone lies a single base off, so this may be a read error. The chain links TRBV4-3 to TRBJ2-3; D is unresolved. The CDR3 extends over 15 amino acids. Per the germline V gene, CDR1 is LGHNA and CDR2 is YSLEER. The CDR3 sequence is CVSSVSEISTDTQYF. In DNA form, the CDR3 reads TGCGTCAGCAGCGTAAGCGAAATTAGCACAGATACGCAGTATTTT.

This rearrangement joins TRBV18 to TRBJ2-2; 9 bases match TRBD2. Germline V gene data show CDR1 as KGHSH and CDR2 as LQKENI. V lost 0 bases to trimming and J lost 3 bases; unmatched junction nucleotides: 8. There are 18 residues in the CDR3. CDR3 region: CASSPPRAGGPDTGELFF. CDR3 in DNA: TGTGCCAGCTCACCACCTCGCGCGGGAGGGCCTGACACCGGGGAGCTGTTTTTT.

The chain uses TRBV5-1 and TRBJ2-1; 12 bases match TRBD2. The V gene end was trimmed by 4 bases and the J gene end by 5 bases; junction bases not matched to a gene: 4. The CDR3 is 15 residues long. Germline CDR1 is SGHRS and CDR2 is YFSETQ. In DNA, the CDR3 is TGCGCCAGCAGCGGACTAGCGGGGACCAACAATGAGCAGTTCTTC. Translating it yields CASSGLAGTNNEQFF.

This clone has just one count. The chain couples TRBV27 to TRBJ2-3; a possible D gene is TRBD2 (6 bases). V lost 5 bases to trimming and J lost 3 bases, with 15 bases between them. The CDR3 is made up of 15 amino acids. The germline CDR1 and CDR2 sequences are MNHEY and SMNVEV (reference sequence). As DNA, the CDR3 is TGTGCCAGCAGTCTCTCGGGACTGTCGACAGATACGCAGTATTTT. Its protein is CASSLSGLSTDTQYF.

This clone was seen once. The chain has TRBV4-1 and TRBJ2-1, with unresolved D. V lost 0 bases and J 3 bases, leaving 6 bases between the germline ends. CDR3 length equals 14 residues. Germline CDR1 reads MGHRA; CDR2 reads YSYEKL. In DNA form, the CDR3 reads TGCGCCAGCAGCCAAGATACAGTCTACAATGAGCAGTTCTTC. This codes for CASSQDTVYNEQFF.

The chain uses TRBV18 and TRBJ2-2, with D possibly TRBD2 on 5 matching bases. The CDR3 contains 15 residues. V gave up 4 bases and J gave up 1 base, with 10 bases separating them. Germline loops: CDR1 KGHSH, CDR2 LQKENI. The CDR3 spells CASSRNGMNTGELFF. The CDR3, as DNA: TGTGCCAGCTCACGGAACGGGATGAACACCGGGGAGCTGTTTTTT. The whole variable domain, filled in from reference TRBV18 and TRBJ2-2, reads NAGVMQNPRHLVRRRGQEARLRCSPMKGHSHVYWYRQLPEEGLKFMVYLQKENIIDESGMPKERFSAEFPKEGPSILRIQQVVRGDSAAYFCASSRNGMNTGELFFGEGSRLTVL.

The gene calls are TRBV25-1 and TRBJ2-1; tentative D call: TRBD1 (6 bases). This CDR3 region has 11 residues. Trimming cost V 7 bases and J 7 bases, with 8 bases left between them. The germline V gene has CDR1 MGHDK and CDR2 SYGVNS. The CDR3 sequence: CASMRGNEQFF. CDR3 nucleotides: TGTGCCAGCATGAGGGGGAATGAGCAGTTCTTC.

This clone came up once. The CDR3 region has the DNA TGTGCCAGCAGCACAACCGTGACAGGGCGTTTAAATTCACCCCTCCACTTT. Translation: CASSTTVTGRLNSPLHF. This chain uses TRBV11-2 with TRBJ1-6; 7 bases are a match to TRBD1. The CDR3 contains 17 residues. The V gene end was trimmed by 5 bases and the J gene end by 7 bases; junction bases not matched to a gene: 14. In germline, CDR1 is SGHAT, CDR2 FQNNGV.

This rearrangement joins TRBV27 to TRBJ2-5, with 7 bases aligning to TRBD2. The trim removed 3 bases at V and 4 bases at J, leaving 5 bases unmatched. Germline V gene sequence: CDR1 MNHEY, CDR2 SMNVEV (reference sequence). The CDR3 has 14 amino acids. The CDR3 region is CASSFYGGRETQYF. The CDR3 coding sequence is TGTGCCAGCAGTTTTTACGGGGGGAGAGAGACCCAGTACTTC.

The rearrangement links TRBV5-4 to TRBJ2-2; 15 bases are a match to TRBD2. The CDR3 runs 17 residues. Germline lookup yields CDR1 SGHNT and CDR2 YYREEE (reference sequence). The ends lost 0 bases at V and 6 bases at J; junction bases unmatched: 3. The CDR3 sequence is CASSLGGLAGGPGELFF. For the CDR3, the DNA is TGTGCCAGCAGCTTGGGCGGACTAGCGGGAGGGCCCGGGGAGCTGTTTTTT.

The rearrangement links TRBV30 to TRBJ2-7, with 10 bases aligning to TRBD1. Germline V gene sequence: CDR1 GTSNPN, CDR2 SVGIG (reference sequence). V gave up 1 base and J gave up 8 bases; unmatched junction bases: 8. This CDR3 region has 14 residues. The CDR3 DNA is TGTGCCTGGAGTGGGGGGACAGGGGTTGGTAAGCAGTACTTC. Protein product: CAWSGGTGVGKQYF. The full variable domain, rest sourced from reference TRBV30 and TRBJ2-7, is SQTIHQWPATLVQPVGSPLSLECTVEGTSNPNLYWYRQAAGRGLQLLFYSVGIGQISSEVPQNLSASRPQDRQFILSSKKLLLSDSGFYLCAWSGGTGVGKQYFGPGTRLTVT.